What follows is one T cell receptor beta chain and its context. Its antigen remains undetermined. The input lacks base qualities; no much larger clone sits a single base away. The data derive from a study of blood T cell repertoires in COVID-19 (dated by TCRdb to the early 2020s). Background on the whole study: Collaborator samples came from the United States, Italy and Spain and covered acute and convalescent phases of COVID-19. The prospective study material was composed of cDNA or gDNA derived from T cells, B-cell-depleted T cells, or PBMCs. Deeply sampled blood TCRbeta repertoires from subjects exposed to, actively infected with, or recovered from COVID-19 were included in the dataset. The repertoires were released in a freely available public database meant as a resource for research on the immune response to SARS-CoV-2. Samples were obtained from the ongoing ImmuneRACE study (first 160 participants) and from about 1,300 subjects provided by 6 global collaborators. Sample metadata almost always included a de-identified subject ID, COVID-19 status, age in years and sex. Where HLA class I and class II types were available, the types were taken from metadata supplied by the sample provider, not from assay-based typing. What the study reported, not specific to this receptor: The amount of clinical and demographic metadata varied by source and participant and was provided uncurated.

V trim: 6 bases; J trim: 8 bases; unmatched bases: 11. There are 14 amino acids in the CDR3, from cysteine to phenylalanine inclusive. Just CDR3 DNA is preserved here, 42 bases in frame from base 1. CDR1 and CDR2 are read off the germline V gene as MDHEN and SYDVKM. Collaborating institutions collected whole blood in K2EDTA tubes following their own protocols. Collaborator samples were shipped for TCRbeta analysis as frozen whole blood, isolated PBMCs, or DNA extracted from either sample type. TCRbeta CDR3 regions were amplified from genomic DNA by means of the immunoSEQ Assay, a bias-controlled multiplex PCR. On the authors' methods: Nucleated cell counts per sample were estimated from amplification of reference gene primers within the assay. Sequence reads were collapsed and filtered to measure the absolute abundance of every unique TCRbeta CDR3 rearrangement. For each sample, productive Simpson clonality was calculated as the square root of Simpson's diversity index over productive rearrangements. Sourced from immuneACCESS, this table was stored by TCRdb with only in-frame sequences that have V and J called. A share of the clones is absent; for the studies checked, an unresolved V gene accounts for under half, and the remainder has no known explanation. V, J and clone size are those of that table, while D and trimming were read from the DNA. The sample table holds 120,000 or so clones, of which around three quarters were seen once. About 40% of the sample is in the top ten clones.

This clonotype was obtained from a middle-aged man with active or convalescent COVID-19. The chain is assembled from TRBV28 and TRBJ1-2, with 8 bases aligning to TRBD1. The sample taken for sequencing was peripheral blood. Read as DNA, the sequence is TGTGCCAGCAGCCCAGGGGGCCTCAGGGTAGGCTACACCTTC. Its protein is CASSPGGLRVGYTF.